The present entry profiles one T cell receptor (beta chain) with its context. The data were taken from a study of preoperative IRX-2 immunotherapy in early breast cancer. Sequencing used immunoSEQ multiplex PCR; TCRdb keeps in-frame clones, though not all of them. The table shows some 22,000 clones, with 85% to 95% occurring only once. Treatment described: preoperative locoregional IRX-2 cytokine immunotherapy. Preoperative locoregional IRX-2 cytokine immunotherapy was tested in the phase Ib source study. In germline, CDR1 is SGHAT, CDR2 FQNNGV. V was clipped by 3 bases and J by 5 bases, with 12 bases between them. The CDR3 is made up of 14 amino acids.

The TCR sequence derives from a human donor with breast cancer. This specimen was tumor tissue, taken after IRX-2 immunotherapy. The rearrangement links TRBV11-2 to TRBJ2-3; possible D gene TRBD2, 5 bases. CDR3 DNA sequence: TGTGCCAGCAGCTTGAGGCTAGCAGGAGATACGCAGTATTTT. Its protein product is CASSLRLAGDTQYF.